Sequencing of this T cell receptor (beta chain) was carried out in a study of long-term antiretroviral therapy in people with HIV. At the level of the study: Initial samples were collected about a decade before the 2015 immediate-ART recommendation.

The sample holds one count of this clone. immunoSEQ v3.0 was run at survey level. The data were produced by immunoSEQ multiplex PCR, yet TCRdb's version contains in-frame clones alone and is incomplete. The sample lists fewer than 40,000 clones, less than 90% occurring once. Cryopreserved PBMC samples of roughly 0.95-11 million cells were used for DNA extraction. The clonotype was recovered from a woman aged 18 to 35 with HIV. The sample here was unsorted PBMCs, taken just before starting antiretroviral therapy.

The CDR3 loop is CAISEPGQETQYF. DNA of the CDR3: TGTGCCATCAGTGAACCGGGACAGGAGACCCAGTACTTC. This rearrangement joins TRBV10-3 to TRBJ2-5; 7 positions match TRBD1. The ends lost 3 bases at V and 5 bases at J; junction bases unmatched: 3. The CDR3 contains 13 residues. Germline CDR1 is ENHRY and CDR2 is SYGVKD.